The subject of this entry is one T cell receptor (beta chain). The CDR3 has 15 amino acids. Germline CDR1 reads SGHNT; CDR2 reads YENEEA. The ends lost 1 base at V and 10 bases at J; junction bases unmatched: 6. The data derive from a study of OX40 agonist ivuxolimab in advanced cancers. Repertoires were generated with immunoSEQ multiplex PCR, while TCRdb's copy carries only in-frame clones and drops some. The sample contains roughly 64,000 clones, around 83% of which appear only once. This TCR derives from an adult with an advanced solid tumor such as melanoma, head and neck, liver or kidney cancer. V and J are TRBV11-3 and TRBJ1-4, with 10 bases aligning to TRBD1. This specimen consisted of CD4+ or CD8+ T cells sorted from blood, obtained in a trial of the OX40 agonist ivuxolimab. The CDR3 nucleotides read TGTGCCAGCAGCTTAGGGGCGACAGGGGGCGGAAAACTGTTTTTT. It yields the protein CASSLGATGGGKLFF.